This T cell receptor (beta chain) came from a study of shared clonotypes between healthy human individuals. General study results and limits: Naive subsets, compared against memory subsets, generally had larger estimated richness values.

Generated by immunoSEQ multiplex PCR, the TCRdb table keeps only in-frame clones and is missing some. The sample contains more than 2 million clones, less than 95% of which appear only once. Terminally differentiated effector memory CD45RA+ cells were excluded from the naive CD8 cells, which were CD45RO-negative and positively selected for CCR7. V shed 5 bases, J shed 6 bases, and the junction held 2 bases outside the gene matches. The CDR3 contains 13 residues. Looked up from germline, CDR1 is GTSNPN and CDR2 is SVGIG (reference sequence). Remarks on this clone: Its antigen remains unknown.

This clonotype originated in a man younger than 35 in good health. Sequenced material: naive CD8+ T cells sorted from blood. This sequence joins TRBV30 and TRBJ1-6, with TRBD1 identical over 9 bases. The DNA for the CDR3 is TGTGCCTGGGCGGACAGGGGTAATTCACCCCTCCACTTT. Translating gives CAWADRGNSPLHF.